This is a list of T cell receptor beta chains from one sample in a study of CD8+ T cells in alopecia areata. Assay: immunoSEQ multiplex PCR; the TCRdb copy retains only in-frame clones and omits some. This table holds about 210,000 clones, 55% to 70% found once. The specimen was CD4+ T cells sorted from blood, collected at week 4, from a patient treated with tofacitinib. Receptors were obtained from a human donor with alopecia areata. CDR3s include the opening cysteine and the closing phenylalanine or tryptophan. The D gene is left open where the match is weak. Clone size is given for some rows only: seen once, a few or many times, or a class if the clone is expanded.

>-|TRBV27|TRBD1|TRBJ2-7
CASSLSGTGISYEQYF
TGTGCCAGCAGTTTATCCGGGACAGGGATCTCCTACGAGCAGTACTTC
>once|TRBV7-8|TRBD2|TRBJ2-7
CASSPWGTRVHEQYF
TGTGCCAGCAGCCCGTGGGGGACTAGAGTCCACGAGCAGTACTTC
>-|TRBV7-9|TRBD2|TRBJ2-5
CASSRTGGHETQYF
TGTGCCAGCAGTCGAACGGGGGGGCATGAGACCCAGTACTTC
>-|TRBV29-1|-|TRBJ1-1
CSARPGAGVGVTEAFF
TGCAGCGCCAGACCGGGCGCGGGCGTTGGGGTCACTGAAGCTTTCTTT
>once|TRBV29-1|-|TRBJ2-5
CSVEVQGGETQYF
TGCAGCGTTGAAGTACAGGGTGGAGAGACCCAGTACTTC
>-|TRBV6-6|TRBD1|TRBJ1-1
CASSPPDRGTEAFF
TGTGCCAGCAGTCCCCCCGACAGGGGAACTGAAGCTTTCTTT
>few|TRBV7-9|TRBD2|TRBJ2-5
CASSFSGGETQYF
TGTGCCAGCAGCTTTAGCGGGGGAGAGACCCAGTACTTC
>-|TRBV29-1|-|TRBJ1-1
CSVIGFAGNTEAFF
TGCAGCGTAATAGGGTTCGCAGGGAACACTGAAGCTTTCTTT
>-|TRBV9|-|TRBJ2-7
CASSVDPSSSTYEQYF
TGTGCCAGCAGCGTAGACCCGTCGAGCTCTACCTACGAGCAGTACTTC
>once|TRBV30|-|TRBJ1-6
CAWQPANSPLHF
TGTGCCTGGCAACCAGCGAATTCACCCCTCCACTTT
>few|TRBV10-2|-|TRBJ1-1
CASSRDSGTEAFF
TGCGCCAGCAGTAGGGATAGTGGGACTGAAGCTTTCTTT
>few|TRBV5-1|-|TRBJ2-2
CASSLDQGNTGELFF
TGCGCCAGCAGCTTGGACCAGGGGAACACCGGGGAGCTGTTTTTT
>-|TRBV14|-|TRBJ2-7
CASSQVGGEQYF
TGTGCCAGCAGCCAAGTCGGGGGCGAGCAGTACTTC
>-|TRBV25-1|TRBD1|TRBJ1-3
CASSEAGTAGNTIYF
TGTGCCAGCAGTGAAGCCGGGACAGCCGGAAACACCATATATTTT